Listed below are T cell receptor beta chains from one sample, sequenced in a study of cytomegalovirus exposure and HLA in healthy donors. The protocol was immunoSEQ multiplex PCR, while the TCRdb copy is restricted to in-frame clones and leaves out a portion. This table lists roughly 200,000 clones. The material sequenced was PBMCs. The source is a girl aged 2 to 10 in good health and CMV-seropositive. Each CDR3 is given with its conserved first and last residue. Fields, in order: V gene, D gene, J gene, CDR3 protein, CDR3 DNA. D genes are given only for firm matches.

TRBV27	TRBD1	TRBJ2-3	CASNRDSLLLTDTQYF	TGTGCCAGCAACCGGGACAGCCTTCTCCTCACAGATACGCAGTATTTT
TRBV14	TRBD1	TRBJ2-7	CASSKGRGLLEQYF	TGTGCCAGCAGTAAGGGCAGGGGGCTACTCGAGCAGTACTTC
TRBV11-2	NA	TRBJ2-5	CASSLIRGTGETQYF	TGTGCCAGCAGCTTAATCCGCGGGACGGGAGAGACCCAGTACTTC
TRBV5-1	NA	TRBJ2-7	CASSLVGGRDEQYF	TGCGCCAGCAGCTTGGTCGGGGGGCGAGACGAGCAGTACTTC
TRBV6-4	NA	TRBJ2-6	CASTKTPGSGANVLTF	TGTGCCAGCACCAAGACACCTGGCTCTGGGGCCAACGTCCTGACTTTC
TRBV29-1	TRBD1	TRBJ2-5	CSVYHDREETQYF	TGCAGCGTCTACCATGACAGGGAAGAGACCCAGTACTTC
TRBV4-1	NA	TRBJ1-2	CASSQVRPGGYTF	TGCGCCAGCAGCCAAGTAAGGCCCGGGGGCTACACCTTC
TRBV2	NA	TRBJ2-1	CASTPGRLNEQFF	TGTGCCAGCACCCCAGGGAGGCTCAATGAGCAGTTCTTC
TRBV29-1	NA	TRBJ1-1	CSVELEGGNTEAFF	TGCAGCGTTGAACTGGAAGGAGGGAACACTGAAGCTTTCTTT
TRBV15	NA	TRBJ2-7	CATSRHARTESYEQYF	TGTGCCACCAGCAGACACGCTAGGACAGAATCCTACGAGCAGTACTTC
TRBV30	NA	TRBJ1-3	CAWNRRSLSGNTIYF	TGTGCCTGGAATCGAAGGAGCCTCTCTGGAAACACCATATATTTT
TRBV5-1	NA	TRBJ2-7	CASSLDGSRQYF	TGCGCCAGCAGCTTGGACGGGTCGAGGCAGTACTTC